The 32 T cell receptor beta chains listed next were all sequenced from one sample in a study of blood T cell repertoires in COVID-19 (dated by TCRdb to the early 2020s). Receptors were amplified or captured by the immunoSEQ multiplex PCR assay. The immuneACCESS repertoire file appears here via TCRdb, limited to in-frame rearrangements. These files lack a portion of the clones; in checked studies, under half of the deficit traces to unresolved V genes, and the cause of the others is not known. This sample comprises about 73,000 clones, approximately 80% of them detected only once. Around 4.1% of the sample is taken by the ten largest. The sample comprised peripheral blood. The receptors were sampled from a woman aged 55-69 years with acute or convalescent COVID-19.

The chain joins TRBV5-1 to TRBJ2-3; D is possibly TRBD1 (5 bases). V was clipped by 0 bases and J by 2 bases, with 7 bases between them. There are 14 residues in the CDR3. CDR1 and CDR2 from the germline V gene are SGHRS and YFSETQ. The CDR3 sequence is CASSLGQLTDTQYF. The CDR3, as DNA: TGCGCCAGCAGCTTGGGACAGCTCACAGATACGCAGTATTTT. The full variable domain, rest sourced from reference TRBV5-1 and TRBJ2-3, is KAGVTQTPRYLIKTRGQQVTLSCSPISGHRSVSWYQQTPGQGLQFLFEYFSETQRNKGNFPGRFSGRQFSNSRSEMNVSTLELGDSALYLCASSLGQLTDTQYFGPGTRLTVL.

V usage is TRBV12-5 and J usage is TRBJ2-5; D is possibly TRBD1 (5 bases). The germline V gene encodes CDR1 LGHNT and CDR2 FRNRAP. The CDR3 contains 16 residues. Between the trimmed V and J ends, which lost 1 base and 0 bases, there was a span of 12 bases. In nucleotides, the CDR3 is TGTGCTAGTGGTTTGGAGCTAGGGGATAACCAAGAGACCCAGTACTTC. Encoded protein: CASGLELGDNQETQYF.

The rearrangement joins TRBV2 to TRBJ1-1; tentative D call: TRBD1 (6 bases). V gave up 6 bases and J gave up 4 bases, with 15 bases separating them. Germline CDR1 SNHLY, CDR2 FYNNEI. CDR3 length: 14 amino acids. DNA for the CDR3: TGTGCCAGCAGAGTGCAGGGAGGGGGCACTGAAGCTTTCTTT. This sequence encodes CASRVQGGGTEAFF.

The chain couples TRBV6-5 to TRBJ1-1; D is perhaps TRBD1 (6 bases). The CDR3 loop spans 13 amino acids. CDR1 is MNHEY and CDR2 is SVGAGI in the germline V gene. V was trimmed by 6 bases and J by 7 bases, leaving 15 bases between them. This CDR3 reads CASRPTGIYEAFF. DNA for the CDR3: TGTGCCAGCAGACCCACAGGGATTTATGAAGCTTTCTTT.

This clone has only a few counts. This chain uses TRBV29-1 with TRBJ1-1, with D maybe TRBD1 (5 bases). Trimming shortened V by 8 bases and J by 3 bases, and 16 bases separated the two germline ends. The CDR3 extends over 13 amino acids. Germline values: CDR1 SQVTM, CDR2 ANQGSEA. The CDR3 sequence is CSTREGFDTEAFF. The CDR3 DNA reads TGCAGCACCCGGGAGGGGTTCGACACTGAAGCTTTCTTT. Using reference TRBV29-1 and TRBJ1-1 for the parts outside the CDR3, the full variable domain is SAVISQKPSRDICQRGTSLTIQCQVDSQVTMMFWYRQQPGQSLTLIATANQGSEATYESGFVIDKFPISRPNLTFSTLTVSNMSPEDSSIYLCSTREGFDTEAFFGQGTRLTVV.

This chain links TRBV9 with TRBJ1-3, with D tentatively TRBD1 (5 bases). The CDR3 is 17 residues long. V shed 3 bases and J shed 4 bases, with 20 bases lying between them. CDR1 and CDR2 (germline): SGDLS, YYNGEE. The CDR3 sequence is CASSGQSPGMSGNTIYF. DNA of the CDR3: TGTGCCAGCAGCGGACAAAGCCCAGGGATGTCCGGAAACACCATATATTTT.

The V call is TRBV7-2, the J call TRBJ1-1; 9 bases agree with TRBD1. In germline, CDR1 is SGHTA, CDR2 FQGNSA. This CDR3 region has 15 residues. Trimming cost V 1 base and J 0 bases; bases outside gene matches: 0. The CDR3 loop reads CASSLGDRVNTEAFF. The CDR3 DNA sequence: TGTGCCAGCAGCTTAGGGGACAGGGTGAACACTGAAGCTTTCTTT.

This clone was seen only a few times. The V call is TRBV29-1, the J call TRBJ2-3; maybe TRBD2 (6 bases). Trimming took 5 bases from V and 1 from J, leaving 13 bases between them. This CDR3 has 14 residues. The germline V gene encodes CDR1 SQVTM and CDR2 ANQGSEA. The DNA of the CDR3 is TGCAGCGTTCAAAGTAGCGGCCGCACAGATACGCAGTATTTT. Its translation: CSVQSSGRTDTQYF.

The V and J genes are TRBV6-2 or TRBV6-3 and TRBJ2-1; a possible D gene is TRBD2 (6 bases). V was shortened by 6 bases and J by 4 bases, with 16 bases between the two germline ends. CDR3 size: 15 residues. Germline V gives CDR1 MNHEY, CDR2 SVGEGT. CDR3 sequence: CASSWQAGIYNEQFF. CDR3 coding DNA: TGTGCCAGCAGCTGGCAGGCGGGGATATACAATGAGCAGTTCTTC.

The chain couples TRBV10-2 to TRBJ1-5; D gene unclear. CDR3 length: 14 residues. V lost 7 bases and J 3 bases, leaving 13 bases between the germline ends. CDR1 WSHSY and CDR2 SAAADI come from the germline V gene. The CDR3: CASTGDGFNQPQHF. The DNA for the CDR3 is TGCGCCAGCACCGGAGACGGTTTCAATCAGCCCCAGCATTTT.

This clone was picked up a small number of times. The V and J genes are TRBV25-1 and TRBJ1-4, with TRBD1 as a possible D gene (5 bases). This CDR3 spans 16 amino acids. Trimming removed 1 base from V and 1 base from J, with 10 bases in between. Germline CDR1 MGHDK, CDR2 SYGVNS. CDR3 coding DNA: TGTGCCAGCAGTGAATCTCAGGGTCTAACTAATGAAAAACTGTTTTTT. Its translation: CASSESQGLTNEKLFF.

The CDR3 loop reads CASSSRGSPLHF. In DNA form, the CDR3 reads TGCGCCAGCAGCTCAAGAGGATCACCCCTCCACTTT. The chain joins TRBV5-1 to TRBJ1-6, with unresolved D. Trimming removed 3 bases at V and 10 bases at J, with 8 bases between. This CDR3 is 12 amino acids long. Germline assignment: CDR1 SGHRS and CDR2 YFSETQ.

V usage is TRBV15 and J usage is TRBJ2-7; a possible D gene is TRBD2 (6 bases). Germline V gene lookup returns CDR1 LNHNV and CDR2 YYDKDF (reference sequence). Trimming removed 2 bases at V and 5 bases at J, with 16 bases between. The CDR3 extends over 15 amino acids. DNA for the CDR3: TGTGCCACCAGCAGACTGGGCCCGGGGGACGACGAGCAGTACTTC. Its protein is CATSRLGPGDDEQYF.

The rearrangement uses TRBV6-5 and TRBJ2-7; 10 nucleotides align to TRBD1. V shed 8 bases and J 6 bases; nucleotides not matched to a gene: 10. Germline loops: CDR1 MNHEY, CDR2 SVGAGI. CDR3 length: 14 residues. CDR3 sequence (DNA): TGTGCCAGCGTTCGACAGGGGGCGTTGGCCGAGCAGTACTTC. Protein product: CASVRQGALAEQYF.

This chain links TRBV6-5 with TRBJ1-5, with 7 bases matching TRBD1. With 4 bases clipped from V and 6 bases from J, the junction kept 3 bases outside the gene matches. The CDR3 covers 13 residues. The germline V gene encodes CDR1 MNHEY and CDR2 SVGAGI. The CDR3 region is CASSLQGTQPQHF. CDR3 bases: TGTGCCAGCAGTTTACAGGGGACTCAGCCCCAGCATTTT.

The chain carries TRBV27 and TRBJ2-7, with TRBD2 matching 11 bases. The CDR3 length is 17 residues. The germline V gene has CDR1 MNHEY and CDR2 SMNVEV (reference sequence). With 2 bases clipped from V and 3 bases from J, the junction kept 9 bases outside the gene matches. As DNA, the CDR3 is TGTGCCAGCAGTTTAAGATTGACTAGCGGGATCCTCTACGAGCAGTACTTC. Encoded protein: CASSLRLTSGILYEQYF.

The CDR3 DNA is TGTGCCAGCAGCCAAGCTCAGGACTATGGCTACACCTTC. Protein sequence: CASSQAQDYGYTF. V usage is TRBV3-1 (or the pseudogene TRBV3-2) and J usage is TRBJ1-2, with D unclear. Trimming removed 1 base at V and 3 bases at J, with 6 bases between. The germline V gene has CDR1 LGHDT and CDR2 YNNKEL (reference sequence). The CDR3 is 13 residues long.

V gene TRBV10-3 combines with J gene TRBJ2-3, with D unclear. The CDR3 is 13 amino acids. V lost 0 bases to trimming and J lost 2 bases, with 3 bases between them. Germline CDR1 ENHRY, CDR2 SYGVKD. CDR3 nucleotide sequence: TGTGCCATCAGTGAGTCCTTCACAGATACGCAGTATTTT. Protein sequence: CAISESFTDTQYF.

A few counts support this clone. The chain combines TRBV20-1 with TRBJ1-1; 7 bases fit TRBD1. Germline loops: CDR1 DFQATT, CDR2 SNEGSKA (reference sequence). The CDR3 runs to 14 residues. V trimming: 3 bases; J trimming: 4 bases; junction bases outside the gene matches: 8. In DNA, the CDR3 is TGCAGTGCTAGTAAAGGGGGCGCGGGCACTGAAGCTTTCTTT. Translating gives CSASKGGAGTEAFF.

The chain uses TRBV9 and TRBJ1-6, with TRBD1 matching 8 bases. V shed 2 bases, J shed 7 bases, and the junction held 5 bases outside the gene matches. This CDR3 contains 15 residues. Germline CDR1 and CDR2: SGDLS and YYNGEE. CDR3 loop: CASSVGQGGNSPLHF. CDR3 nucleotides: TGTGCCAGCAGCGTTGGACAGGGTGGGAATTCACCCCTCCACTTT.

J is TRBJ1-1 and V is TRBV9, with D hard to call. This CDR3 contains 14 residues. The V end lost 8 bases, the J end lost 2 bases, and 16 bases lay between the germline ends. Per the germline V gene, CDR1 is SGDLS and CDR2 is YYNGEE. The CDR3 loop reads CASSRRQLNTEAFF. The CDR3 bases are TGTGCCAGTTCAAGGCGGCAGTTAAACACTGAAGCTTTCTTT.

V is TRBV5-5 and J is TRBJ1-2, with D maybe TRBD1 (6 bases). Per the germline V gene, CDR1 is SGHKS and CDR2 is YYEKEE (reference sequence). The V gene lost 1 base and the J gene lost 4 bases, with 8 bases spanning the gap. The CDR3 sequence is 13 residues long. CDR3 in amino acids: CASSLTGSYGYTF. The CDR3, as DNA: TGTGCCAGCAGCTTGACAGGGTCCTATGGCTACACCTTC.

Remarks on this clone: The junction differs from germline at one of its ends, possibly a read error. The chain joins TRBV6-5 to TRBJ1-6, with D maybe TRBD1 (5 bases). The CDR3 sequence is 15 residues long. Germline V gene sequence: CDR1 MNHEY, CDR2 SVGAGI. As DNA, the CDR3 is TGTGCCAGCAGGGGAGGGACTTCCTTTAATTCACCCCTCCACTTT. Translated: CASRGGTSFNSPLHF.

The chain links TRBV11-2 to TRBJ2-1; D gene ambiguous. Trimming left V 1 base short and J 7 bases short, with 8 bases between. Germline-derived CDR1 and CDR2 are SGHAT and FQNNGV. This CDR3 spans 13 amino acids. Here the CDR3 reads CASSLVRLNEQFF. CDR3 nucleotide sequence: TGTGCCAGCAGCTTAGTCAGGTTGAATGAGCAGTTCTTC. Drawing the rest from reference TRBV11-2 and TRBJ2-1, the complete variable domain is EAGVAQSPRYKIIEKRQSVAFWCNPISGHATLYWYQQILGQGPKLLIQFQNNGVVDDSQLPKDRFSAERLKGVDSTLKIQPAKLEDSAVYLCASSLVRLNEQFFGPGTRLTVL.

CDR3 amino acids: CASSFLAGGAHNIQYF. The CDR3 nucleotides read TGTGCCAGCAGCTTTCTAGCGGGAGGGGCGCATAACATTCAGTACTTC. V and J are TRBV11-2 and TRBJ2-4; 12 positions match TRBD2. CDR1 and CDR2 from the germline V gene are SGHAT and FQNNGV. The CDR3 consists of 16 residues. Trimming at V came to 3 bases and at J to 7 bases, leaving 7 bases not matched to a gene.

In its sample, this clone was seen a few times. The chain employs TRBV5-1 and TRBJ1-3, with D unclear. Germline values: CDR1 SGHRS, CDR2 YFSETQ. The CDR3 has 14 residues. V dropped 3 bases and J dropped 4 bases, with 11 bases sitting between them. The DNA of the CDR3 is TGCGCCAGCAGCTCCGGCTCGGGAGGAAACACCATATATTTT. It translates to CASSSGSGGNTIYF.

The rearrangement joins TRBV6-1 to TRBJ1-5; a weak D match, TRBD1 (6 bases). The CDR3 is made up of 17 amino acids. The V end lost 6 bases, the J end lost 2 bases, and 20 bases lay between the germline ends. Germline CDR1 is MNHNS and CDR2 is SASEGT. CDR3 amino acids: CASSETPGGQGNQPQHF. In nucleotides, the CDR3 is TGTGCCAGCAGCGAAACTCCGGGGGGGCAGGGCAATCAGCCCCAGCATTTT.

The J gene is TRBJ2-3, the V gene TRBV2; TRBD2 matches at 7 bases. Trimming removed 7 bases from V and 3 bases from J; junction bases left unmatched: 7. CDR3 length: 14 amino acids. Germline CDR1 and CDR2: SNHLY and FYNNEI. CDR3 DNA sequence: TGTGCCAGCATGCCTGGACTAGAAACAGATACGCAGTATTTT. Its translation: CASMPGLETDTQYF.

The genes are TRBV11-2 and TRBJ1-2, with 12 bases lining up with TRBD1. CDR1 is SGHAT and CDR2 is FQNNGV in the germline V gene. V gave up 7 bases and J gave up 5 bases; unmatched junction bases: 11. The CDR3 runs 16 residues. CDR3 sequence reads: CASTTGQGASGYGYTF. In DNA, the CDR3 is TGTGCCAGCACAACGGGACAGGGGGCGTCCGGGTATGGCTACACCTTC.

This chain uses TRBV4-1 with TRBJ2-3; D is possibly TRBD1 (7 bases). Trimming removed 5 bases at V and 1 base at J, with 13 bases between. Germline V gene lookup returns CDR1 MGHRA and CDR2 YSYEKL. The CDR3 has 15 residues. The CDR3: CASSSGGGRTDTQYF. The CDR3 nucleotides read TGCGCCAGCAGCTCAGGGGGAGGCCGCACAGATACGCAGTATTTT.

This clone has only one observation. V is TRBV24-1 and J is TRBJ2-3; D is unresolved. The germline V gene encodes CDR1 KGHDR and CDR2 SFDVKD. This CDR3 contains 16 residues. V was trimmed by 10 bases and J by 1 base, leaving 20 bases between them. CDR3 DNA: TGTGCCACGCCCGCCCGGTGGGCCCCCGGCACAGATACGCAGTATTTT. Translating it yields CATPARWAPGTDTQYF.

The V call is TRBV18, the J call TRBJ1-5; 10 bases are shared with TRBD1. The V and J ends lost 6 bases and 2 bases, in that order; junction bases with no gene match: 7. Germline V gives CDR1 KGHSH, CDR2 LQKENI. The CDR3 has 16 amino acids. In DNA form, the CDR3 reads TGTGCCAGCTCTCCCCGACAGGGGGCTGGCAATCAGCCCCAGCATTTT. Its protein product is CASSPRQGAGNQPQHF.